The rows below give T cell receptor beta chains drawn from one sample of a study of CXCR3-negative and CXCR3-positive naive CD8 T cells. Using the 5' RACE reads, TCRdb records one entry per CDR3 protein without DNA. The sample totals 37,000 or so distinct CDR3 sequences; its top ten clones hold about 8.4%. The sequenced sample consisted of memory CD8+ T cells from blood. The source is a human donor in good health. Some clones in this sample may be carry-over from other donors' samples. The CDR3 runs from the conserved cysteine through the conserved F or W. Fields, in order: J gene, clone size, V gene, CDR3 protein. Clone size appears in some rows only: once, few, many, or a class for an expanded clone.

TRBJ1-1 | - | TRBV7-9 | CASTPISNTEAFF
TRBJ1-1 | - | TRBV5-5 | CASSLYESGGLEAFF
TRBJ2-2 | - | TRBV12-3/TRBV12-4 | CASRGPNTGELFF
TRBJ1-2 | - | TRBV6-5 | CASSEGRPGGAYGYTF
TRBJ2-5 | - | TRBV6-2/TRBV6-3 | CASTLAGDPGTQYF
TRBJ2-7 | - | TRBV4-1 | CASSQDVGPAYEQYF
TRBJ2-7 | - | TRBV18 | CASSPDGYEQYF
TRBJ2-2 | - | TRBV12-5 | CASTEQGNTGELFF
TRBJ1-1 | - | TRBV5-5 | CASSLAWQNTEAFF
TRBJ1-5 | - | TRBV12-5 | CASGPTGGPQHF
TRBJ1-1 | - | TRBV20-1 | CSAKPRGVLSTEAFF
TRBJ2-3 | - | TRBV29-1 | CSVVGLLAGASTDTQYF
TRBJ2-7 | - | TRBV29-1 | CSVVQTYEQYF
TRBJ1-1 | - | TRBV5-1 | CASRGGMDTEAFF
TRBJ1-2 | - | TRBV29-1 | CSVEVPNYGYTF
TRBJ2-3 | medium-sized | TRBV6-2/TRBV6-3 | CASSPGLAETDTQYF
TRBJ2-2 | - | TRBV29-1 | CSVLRAAGELFF
TRBJ1-4 | - | TRBV7-6 | CASSLGDRENEKLFF
TRBJ1-1 | - | TRBV6-5 | CASSLTREAEAFF
TRBJ2-7 | - | TRBV29-1 | CSVRGEVYEQYF
TRBJ2-1 | - | TRBV27 | CASSSSPPGQLYNEQFF
TRBJ2-2 | - | TRBV11-3 | CASRPRQANTGELFF
TRBJ1-1 | - | TRBV2 | CAGETGTMNTEAFF
TRBJ2-7 | - | TRBV7-9 | CASSLDPGTHEQYF
TRBJ2-5 | - | TRBV6-2/TRBV6-3 | CASSEYQETQYF
TRBJ1-1 | - | TRBV10-3 | CAISPGPEGTEAFF
TRBJ2-3 | - | TRBV27 | CASSLSRGTRTDGQYF
TRBJ2-4 | medium-sized | TRBV29-1 | CSVESSDSRNIQYF
TRBJ2-7 | - | TRBV10-3 | CAYRGATYEQYF
TRBJ2-3 | - | TRBV12-3/TRBV12-4 | CASSYGLAGDTQYF
TRBJ1-2 | - | TRBV29-1 | CSVGFDQDYGYTF
TRBJ2-7 | - | TRBV28 | CASSTPPGLAGGIKYEQYF
TRBJ2-2 | - | TRBV12-3/TRBV12-4 | CASSPGGGGTGELFF
TRBJ2-7 | - | TRBV7-3 | CASSLLGGSEQYF
TRBJ2-7 | - | TRBV27 | CATAPGITYEQYF
TRBJ1-1 | - | TRBV7-2 | CASSLGGAQDEAFF
TRBJ2-1 | - | TRBV11-3 | CASSPTSEKVNNEQFF
TRBJ2-1 | large | TRBV27 | CASRLPGQGYNEQFF
TRBJ2-7 | - | TRBV4-3 | CASSQDANYEQYF
TRBJ2-1 | - | TRBV7-3 | CASSLTGLDEQFF
TRBJ2-7 | - | TRBV6-6 | CASSPLNHYEQYF
TRBJ2-5 | - | TRBV29-1 | CSVEGIVETQYF